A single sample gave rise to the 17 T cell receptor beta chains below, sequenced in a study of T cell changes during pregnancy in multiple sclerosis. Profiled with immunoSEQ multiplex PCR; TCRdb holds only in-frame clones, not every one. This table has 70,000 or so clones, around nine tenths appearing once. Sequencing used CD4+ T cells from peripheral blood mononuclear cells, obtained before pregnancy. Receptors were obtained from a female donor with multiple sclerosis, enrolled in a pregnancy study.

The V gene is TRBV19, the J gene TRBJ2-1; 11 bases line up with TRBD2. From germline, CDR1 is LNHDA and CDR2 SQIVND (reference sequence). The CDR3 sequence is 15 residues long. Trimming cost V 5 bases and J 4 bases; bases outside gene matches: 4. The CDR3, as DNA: TGTGCCAGTAGTGATAGCGGGGGGGCGTACAATGAGCAGTTCTTC. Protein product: CASSDSGGAYNEQFF.

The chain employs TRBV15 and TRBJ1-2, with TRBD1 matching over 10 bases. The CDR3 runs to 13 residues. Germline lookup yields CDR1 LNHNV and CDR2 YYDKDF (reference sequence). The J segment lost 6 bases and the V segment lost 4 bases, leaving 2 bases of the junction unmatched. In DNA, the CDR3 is TGTGCCACCAGCAAGACAGGGGGCGATGGCTACACCTTC. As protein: CATSKTGGDGYTF.

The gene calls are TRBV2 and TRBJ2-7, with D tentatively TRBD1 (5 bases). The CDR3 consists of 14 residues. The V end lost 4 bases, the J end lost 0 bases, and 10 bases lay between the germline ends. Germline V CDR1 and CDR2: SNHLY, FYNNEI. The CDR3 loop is CASSGTFLSYEQYF. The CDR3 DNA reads TGTGCCAGCAGTGGGACATTCCTCTCCTACGAGCAGTACTTC. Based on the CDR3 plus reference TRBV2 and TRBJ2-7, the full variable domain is EPEVTQTPSHQVTQMGQEVILRCVPISNHLYFYWYRQILGQKVEFLVSFYNNEISEKSEIFDDQFSVERPDGSNFTLKIRSTKLEDSAMYFCASSGTFLSYEQYFGPGTRLTVT.

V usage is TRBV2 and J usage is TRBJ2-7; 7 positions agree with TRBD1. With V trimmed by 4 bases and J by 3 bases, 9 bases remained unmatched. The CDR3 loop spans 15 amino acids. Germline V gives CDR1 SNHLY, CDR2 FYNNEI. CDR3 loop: CASSGGQGVFYEQYF. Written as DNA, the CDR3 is TGTGCCAGCAGTGGTGGGCAGGGGGTTTTCTACGAGCAGTACTTC.

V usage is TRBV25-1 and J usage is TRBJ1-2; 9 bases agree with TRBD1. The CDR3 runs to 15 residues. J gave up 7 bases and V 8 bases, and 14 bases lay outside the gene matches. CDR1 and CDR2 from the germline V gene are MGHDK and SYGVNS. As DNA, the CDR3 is TGTGCCAGCTCCCAATCCACCGGGACAGGGAGTGGCTACACCTTC. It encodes CASSQSTGTGSGYTF.

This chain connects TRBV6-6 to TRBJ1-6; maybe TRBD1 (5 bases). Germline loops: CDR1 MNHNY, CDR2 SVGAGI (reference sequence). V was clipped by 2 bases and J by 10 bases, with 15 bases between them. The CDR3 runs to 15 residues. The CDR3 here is CASSYPSQGISPLHF. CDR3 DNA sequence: TGTGCCAGCAGTTACCCCTCCCAGGGCATATCACCCCTCCACTTT.

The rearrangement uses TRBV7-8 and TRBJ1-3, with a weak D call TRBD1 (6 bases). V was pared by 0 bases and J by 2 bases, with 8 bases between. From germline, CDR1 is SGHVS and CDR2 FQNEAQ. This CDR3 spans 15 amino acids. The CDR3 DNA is TGTGCCAGCAGCTTAGCCTCAGGGGCTGGAAACACCATATATTTT. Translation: CASSLASGAGNTIYF.

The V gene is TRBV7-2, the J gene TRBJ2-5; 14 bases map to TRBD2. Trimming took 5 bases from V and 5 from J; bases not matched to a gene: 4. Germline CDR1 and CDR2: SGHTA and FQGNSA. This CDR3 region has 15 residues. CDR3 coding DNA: TGTGCCAGCAGCCGTGGGACTAGCGGGAGTGAGACCCAGTACTTC. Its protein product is CASSRGTSGSETQYF.

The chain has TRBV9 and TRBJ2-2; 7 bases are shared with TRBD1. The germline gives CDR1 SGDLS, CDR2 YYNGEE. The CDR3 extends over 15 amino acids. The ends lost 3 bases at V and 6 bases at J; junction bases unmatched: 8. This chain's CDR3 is CASSADRTGAGELFF. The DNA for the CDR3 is TGTGCCAGCAGCGCCGATCGAACAGGGGCCGGGGAGCTGTTTTTT.

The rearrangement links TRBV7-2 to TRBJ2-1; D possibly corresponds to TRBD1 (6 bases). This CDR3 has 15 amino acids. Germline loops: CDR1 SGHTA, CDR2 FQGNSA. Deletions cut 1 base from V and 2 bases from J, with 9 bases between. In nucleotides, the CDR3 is TGTGCCAGCAGCTTAGTAACAGGGACCTACAATGAGCAGTTCTTC. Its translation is CASSLVTGTYNEQFF. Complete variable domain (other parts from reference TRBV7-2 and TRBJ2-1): GAGVSQSPSNKVTEKGKDVELRCDPISGHTALYWYRQSLGQGLEFLIYFQGNSAPDKSGLPSDRFSAERTGGSVSTLTIQRTQQEDSAVYLCASSLVTGTYNEQFFGPGTRLTVL.

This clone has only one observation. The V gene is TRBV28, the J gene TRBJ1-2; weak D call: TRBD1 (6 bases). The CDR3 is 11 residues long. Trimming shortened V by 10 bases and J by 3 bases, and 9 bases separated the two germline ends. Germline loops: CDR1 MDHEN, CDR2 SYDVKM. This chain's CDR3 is CAINRDYGYTF. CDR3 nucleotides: TGTGCCATTAACAGGGACTATGGCTACACCTTC.

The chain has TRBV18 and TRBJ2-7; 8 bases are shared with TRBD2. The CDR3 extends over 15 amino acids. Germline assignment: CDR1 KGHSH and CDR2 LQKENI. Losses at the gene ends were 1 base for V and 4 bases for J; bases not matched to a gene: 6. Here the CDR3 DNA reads TGTGCCAGCTCACCACAGAGCGGGAGAGATTACGAGCAGTACTTC. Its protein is CASSPQSGRDYEQYF.

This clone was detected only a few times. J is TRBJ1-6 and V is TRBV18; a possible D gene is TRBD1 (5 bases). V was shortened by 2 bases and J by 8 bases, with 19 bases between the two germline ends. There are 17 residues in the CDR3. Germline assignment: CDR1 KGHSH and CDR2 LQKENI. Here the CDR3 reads CASSPYASGTRYSPLHF. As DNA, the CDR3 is TGTGCCAGCTCACCATACGCCTCCGGGACTCGGTATTCACCCCTCCACTTT.

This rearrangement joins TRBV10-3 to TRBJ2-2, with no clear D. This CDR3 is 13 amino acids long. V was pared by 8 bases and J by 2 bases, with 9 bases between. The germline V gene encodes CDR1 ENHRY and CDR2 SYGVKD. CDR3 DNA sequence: TGTGCCATCGCAGGAATCAACACCGGGGAGCTGTTTTTT. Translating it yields CAIAGINTGELFF.

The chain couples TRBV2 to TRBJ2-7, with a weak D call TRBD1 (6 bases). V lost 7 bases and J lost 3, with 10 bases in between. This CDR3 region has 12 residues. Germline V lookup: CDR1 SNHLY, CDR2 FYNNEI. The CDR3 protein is CASTGGGYEQYF. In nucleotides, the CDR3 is TGTGCCAGCACTGGGGGCGGCTACGAGCAGTACTTC. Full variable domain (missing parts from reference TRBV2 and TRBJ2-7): EPEVTQTPSHQVTQMGQEVILRCVPISNHLYFYWYRQILGQKVEFLVSFYNNEISEKSEIFDDQFSVERPDGSNFTLKIRSTKLEDSAMYFCASTGGGYEQYFGPGTRLTVT.

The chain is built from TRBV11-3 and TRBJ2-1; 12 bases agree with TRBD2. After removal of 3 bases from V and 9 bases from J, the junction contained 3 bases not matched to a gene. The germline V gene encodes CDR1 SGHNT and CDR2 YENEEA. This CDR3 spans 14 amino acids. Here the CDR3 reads CASSLTSGRGEQFF. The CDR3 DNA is TGTGCCAGCAGCTTGACTAGCGGGAGAGGTGAGCAGTTCTTC.

CDR3 coding DNA: TGTGCCAGCAGCAAAGCCCGGGGGGGAAACACCATATATTTT. The encoded protein is CASSKARGGNTIYF. This sequence joins TRBV21-1 and TRBJ1-3. TRBV21-1 is given as a pseudogene. The CDR3 extends over 14 amino acids.